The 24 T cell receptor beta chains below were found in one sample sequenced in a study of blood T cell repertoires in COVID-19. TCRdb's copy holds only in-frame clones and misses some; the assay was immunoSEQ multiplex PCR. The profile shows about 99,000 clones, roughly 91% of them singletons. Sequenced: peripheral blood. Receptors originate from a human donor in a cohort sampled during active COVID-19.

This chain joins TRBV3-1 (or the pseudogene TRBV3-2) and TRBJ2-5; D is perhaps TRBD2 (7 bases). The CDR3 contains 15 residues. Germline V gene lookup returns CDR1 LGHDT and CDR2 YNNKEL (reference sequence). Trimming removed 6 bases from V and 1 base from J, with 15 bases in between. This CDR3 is CASREGGAVQETQYF. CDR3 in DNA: TGTGCCAGCAGGGAGGGGGGGGCCGTCCAAGAGACCCAGTACTTC.

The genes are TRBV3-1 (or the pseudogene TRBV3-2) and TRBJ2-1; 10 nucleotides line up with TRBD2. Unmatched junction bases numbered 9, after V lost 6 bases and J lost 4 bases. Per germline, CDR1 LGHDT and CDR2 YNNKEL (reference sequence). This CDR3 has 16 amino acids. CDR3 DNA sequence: TGTGCCAGCAGGCATTCCGGACTAGCGGATTACAATGAGCAGTTCTTC. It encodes CASRHSGLADYNEQFF.

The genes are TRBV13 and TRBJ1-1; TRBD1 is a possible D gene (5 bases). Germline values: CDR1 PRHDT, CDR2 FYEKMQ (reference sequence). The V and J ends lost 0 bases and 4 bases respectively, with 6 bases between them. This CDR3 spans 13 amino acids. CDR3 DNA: TGTGCCAGCAGCTTAGGAGGGGTCACTGAAGCTTTCTTT. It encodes CASSLGGVTEAFF. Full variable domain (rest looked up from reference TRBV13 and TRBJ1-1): AAGVIQSPRHLIKEKRETATLKCYPIPRHDTVYWYQQGPGQDPQFLISFYEKMQSDKGSIPDRFSAQQFSDYHSELNMSSLELGDSALYFCASSLGGVTEAFFGQGTRLTVV.

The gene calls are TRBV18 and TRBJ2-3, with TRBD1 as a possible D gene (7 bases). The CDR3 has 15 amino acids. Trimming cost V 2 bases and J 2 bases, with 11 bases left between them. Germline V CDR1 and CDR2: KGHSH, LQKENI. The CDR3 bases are TGTGCCAGCTCACCAATGGAGGGGGCCACAGATACGCAGTATTTT. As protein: CASSPMEGATDTQYF.

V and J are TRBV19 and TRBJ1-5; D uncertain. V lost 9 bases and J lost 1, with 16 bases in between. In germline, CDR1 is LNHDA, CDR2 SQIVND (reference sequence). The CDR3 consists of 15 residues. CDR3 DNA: TGTGCCAGCCGCAAGGACGGGAGAAGCAATCAGCCCCAGCATTTT. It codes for CASRKDGRSNQPQHF.

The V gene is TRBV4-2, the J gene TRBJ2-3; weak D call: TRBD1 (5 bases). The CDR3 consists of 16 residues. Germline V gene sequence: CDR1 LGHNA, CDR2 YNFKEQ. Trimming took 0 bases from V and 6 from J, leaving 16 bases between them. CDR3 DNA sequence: TGTGCCAGCAGCCAAGATTCGGTAAGGGGCAAGGATACGCAGTATTTT. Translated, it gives CASSQDSVRGKDTQYF.

CDR3 region: CASSLMGDFSSGRKHF. CDR3 nucleotide sequence: TGTGCCAGCAGTTTAATGGGTGATTTTAGTAGTGGGAGGAAGCATTTT. The V call is TRBV27, the J call TRBJ1-5; D ambiguous. Trimming shortened V by 2 bases and J by 14 bases, and 25 bases separated the two germline ends. There are 16 residues in the CDR3. Germline V CDR1 and CDR2: MNHEY, SMNVEV (reference sequence).

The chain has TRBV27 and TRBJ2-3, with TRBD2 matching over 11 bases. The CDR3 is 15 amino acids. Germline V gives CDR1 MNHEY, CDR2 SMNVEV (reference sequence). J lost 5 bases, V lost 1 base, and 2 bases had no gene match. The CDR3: CASSLLAGGLDTQYF. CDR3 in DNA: TGTGCCAGCAGTTTATTAGCGGGGGGGCTAGATACGCAGTATTTT.

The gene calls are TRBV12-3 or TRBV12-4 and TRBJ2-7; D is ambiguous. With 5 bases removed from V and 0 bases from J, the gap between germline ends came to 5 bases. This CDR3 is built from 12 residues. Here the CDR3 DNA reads TGTGCCAGCAGTGTTAACTCCTACGAGCAGTACTTC. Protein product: CASSVNSYEQYF.

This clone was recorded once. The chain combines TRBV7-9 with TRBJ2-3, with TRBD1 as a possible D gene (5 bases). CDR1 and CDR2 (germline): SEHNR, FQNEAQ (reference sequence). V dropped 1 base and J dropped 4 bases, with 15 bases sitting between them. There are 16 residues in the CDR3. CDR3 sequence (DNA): TGTGCCAGCAGCTTAGTTAGCCGAAAGGGGCCAGATACGCAGTATTTT. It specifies CASSLVSRKGPDTQYF. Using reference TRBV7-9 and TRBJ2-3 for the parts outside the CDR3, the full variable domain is DTGVSQNPRHKITKRGQNVTFRCDPISEHNRLYWYRQTLGQGPEFLTYFQNEAQLEKSRLLSDRFSAERPKGSFSTLEIQRTEQGDSAMYLCASSLVSRKGPDTQYFGPGTRLTVL.

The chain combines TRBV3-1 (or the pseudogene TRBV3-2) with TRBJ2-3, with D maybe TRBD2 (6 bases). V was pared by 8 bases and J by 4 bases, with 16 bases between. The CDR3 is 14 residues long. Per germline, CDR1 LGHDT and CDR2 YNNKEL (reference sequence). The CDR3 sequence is CASRPTSRSDTQYF. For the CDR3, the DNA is TGTGCCAGCCGCCCGACTAGTAGATCAGATACGCAGTATTTT.

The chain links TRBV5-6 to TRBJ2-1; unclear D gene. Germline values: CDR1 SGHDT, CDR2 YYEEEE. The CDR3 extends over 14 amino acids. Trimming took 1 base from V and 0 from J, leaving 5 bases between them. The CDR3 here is CASSLPSSYNEQFF. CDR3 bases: TGTGCCAGCAGCTTGCCTAGCTCCTACAATGAGCAGTTCTTC.

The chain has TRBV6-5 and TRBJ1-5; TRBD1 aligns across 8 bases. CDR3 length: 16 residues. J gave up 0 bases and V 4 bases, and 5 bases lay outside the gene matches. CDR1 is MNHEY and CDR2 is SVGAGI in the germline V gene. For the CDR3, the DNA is TGTGCCAGCAGTTCGAACAGGGGGAGTAGCAATCAGCCCCAGCATTTT. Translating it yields CASSSNRGSSNQPQHF.

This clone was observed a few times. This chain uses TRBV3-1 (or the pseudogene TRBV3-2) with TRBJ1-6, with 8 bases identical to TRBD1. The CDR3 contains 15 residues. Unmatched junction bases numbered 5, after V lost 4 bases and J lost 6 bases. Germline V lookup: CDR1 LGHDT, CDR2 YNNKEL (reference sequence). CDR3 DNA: TGTGCCAGCAGCCGGGCCGGACAGGGTAATTCACCCCTCCACTTT. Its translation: CASSRAGQGNSPLHF.

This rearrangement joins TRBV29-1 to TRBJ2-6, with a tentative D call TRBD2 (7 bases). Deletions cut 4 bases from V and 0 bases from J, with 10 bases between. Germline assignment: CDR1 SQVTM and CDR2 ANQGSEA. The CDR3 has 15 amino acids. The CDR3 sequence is CSVGGGHSGANVLTF. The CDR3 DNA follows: TGCAGCGTTGGGGGGGGGCACTCTGGGGCCAACGTCCTGACTTTC. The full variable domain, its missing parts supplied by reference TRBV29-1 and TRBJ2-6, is SAVISQKPSRDICQRGTSLTIQCQVDSQVTMMFWYRQQPGQSLTLIATANQGSEATYESGFVIDKFPISRPNLTFSTLTVSNMSPEDSSIYLCSVGGGHSGANVLTFGAGSRLTVL.

The chain's CDR3 is CASSSRVSLHEKLFF. DNA for the CDR3: TGTGCCAGCAGTTCCCGTGTGAGCTTGCATGAAAAACTGTTTTTT. The genes are TRBV27 and TRBJ1-4; D remains ambiguous. The CDR3 is 15 amino acids. CDR1 is MNHEY, CDR2 SMNVEV, per germline (reference sequence). V was shortened by 4 bases and J by 6 bases, with 15 bases between the two germline ends.

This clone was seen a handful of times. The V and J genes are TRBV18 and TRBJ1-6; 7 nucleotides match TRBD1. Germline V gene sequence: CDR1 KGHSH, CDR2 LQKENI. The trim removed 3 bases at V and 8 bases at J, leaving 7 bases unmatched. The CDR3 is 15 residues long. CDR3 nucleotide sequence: TGTGCCAGCTCACCGGGGCGACAGGGCCATTCACCCCTCCACTTT. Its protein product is CASSPGRQGHSPLHF.

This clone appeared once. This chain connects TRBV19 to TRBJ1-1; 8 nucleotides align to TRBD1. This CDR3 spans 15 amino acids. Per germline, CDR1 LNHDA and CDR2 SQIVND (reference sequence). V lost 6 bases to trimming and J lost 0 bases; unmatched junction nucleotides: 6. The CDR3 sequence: CASSNPGGVNTEAFF. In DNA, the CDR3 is TGTGCCAGTAGCAACCCAGGGGGCGTGAACACTGAAGCTTTCTTT.

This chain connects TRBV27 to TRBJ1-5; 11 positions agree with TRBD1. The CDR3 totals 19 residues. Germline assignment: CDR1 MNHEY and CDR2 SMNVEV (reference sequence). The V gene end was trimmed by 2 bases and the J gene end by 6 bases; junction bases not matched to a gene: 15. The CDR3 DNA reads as TGTGCCAGCAGTTTACCCCAGGGACAGGGGGATACACGTATTCAGCCCCAGCATTTT. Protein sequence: CASSLPQGQGDTRIQPQHF.

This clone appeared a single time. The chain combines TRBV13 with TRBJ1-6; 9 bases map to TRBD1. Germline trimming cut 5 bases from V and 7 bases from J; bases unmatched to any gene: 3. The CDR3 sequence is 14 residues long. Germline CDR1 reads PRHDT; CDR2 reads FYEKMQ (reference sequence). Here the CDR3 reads CASSPGTGNSPLHF. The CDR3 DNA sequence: TGTGCCAGCAGCCCCGGGACAGGGAATTCACCCCTCCACTTT.

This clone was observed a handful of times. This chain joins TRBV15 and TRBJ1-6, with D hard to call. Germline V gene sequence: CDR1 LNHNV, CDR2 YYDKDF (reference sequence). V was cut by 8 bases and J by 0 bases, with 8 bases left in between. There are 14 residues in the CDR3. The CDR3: CATAASSYNSPLHF. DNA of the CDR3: TGTGCCACCGCCGCGAGCTCCTATAATTCACCCCTCCACTTT.

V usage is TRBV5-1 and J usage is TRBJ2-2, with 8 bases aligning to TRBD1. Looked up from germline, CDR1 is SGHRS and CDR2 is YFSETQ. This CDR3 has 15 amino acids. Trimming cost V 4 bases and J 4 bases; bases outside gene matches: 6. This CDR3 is CASSIDRGFTGELFF. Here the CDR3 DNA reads TGCGCCAGCAGCATTGACAGGGGATTCACCGGGGAGCTGTTTTTT.

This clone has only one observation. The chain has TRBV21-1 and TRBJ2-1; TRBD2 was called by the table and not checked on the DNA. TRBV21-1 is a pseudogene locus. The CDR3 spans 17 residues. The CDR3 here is CASSSLLAGVATHEQFF. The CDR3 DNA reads TGTGCCAGCAGCAGTCTACTAGCGGGGGTTGCCACCCATGAGCAGTTCTTC.

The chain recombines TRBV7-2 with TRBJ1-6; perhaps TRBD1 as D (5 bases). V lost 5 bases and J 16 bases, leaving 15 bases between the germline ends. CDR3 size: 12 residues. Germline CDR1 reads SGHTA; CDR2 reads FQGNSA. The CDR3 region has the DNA TGTGCCAGCAGCCCGACCGGGACTCGGCTCCACTTT. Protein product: CASSPTGTRLHF.